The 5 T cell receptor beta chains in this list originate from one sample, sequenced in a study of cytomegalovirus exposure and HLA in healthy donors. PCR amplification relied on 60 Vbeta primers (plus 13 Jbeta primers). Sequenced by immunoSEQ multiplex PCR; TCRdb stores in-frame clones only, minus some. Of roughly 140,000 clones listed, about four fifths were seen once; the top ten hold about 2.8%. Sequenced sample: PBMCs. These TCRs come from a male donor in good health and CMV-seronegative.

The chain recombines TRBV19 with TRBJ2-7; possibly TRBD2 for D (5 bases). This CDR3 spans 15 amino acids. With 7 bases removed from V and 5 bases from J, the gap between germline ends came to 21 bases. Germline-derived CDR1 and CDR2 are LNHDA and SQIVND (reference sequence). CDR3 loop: CASNQPGRVSNEQYF. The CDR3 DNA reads TGTGCCAGTAACCAGCCTGGGCGGGTGTCCAACGAGCAGTACTTC.

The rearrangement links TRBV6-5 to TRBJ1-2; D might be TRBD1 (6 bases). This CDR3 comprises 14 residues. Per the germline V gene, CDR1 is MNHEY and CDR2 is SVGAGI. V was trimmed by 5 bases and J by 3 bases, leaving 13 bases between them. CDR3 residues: CASSHRTAYYGYTF. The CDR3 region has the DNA TGTGCCAGCAGTCACAGGACAGCCTACTATGGCTACACCTTC.

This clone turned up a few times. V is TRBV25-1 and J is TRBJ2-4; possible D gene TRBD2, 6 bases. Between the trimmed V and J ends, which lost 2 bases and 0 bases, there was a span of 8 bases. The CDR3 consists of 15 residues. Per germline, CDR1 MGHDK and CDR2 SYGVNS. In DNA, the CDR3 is TGTGCCAGCAGTGAAAGGGAGGCAGCCAAAAACATTCAGTACTTC. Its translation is CASSEREAAKNIQYF.

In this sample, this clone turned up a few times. CDR3 region: CSVEDGSGRYNEQFF. The CDR3 nucleotides are TGCAGCGTTGAAGATGGGAGCGGCCGTTACAATGAGCAGTTCTTC. This sequence joins TRBV29-1 and TRBJ2-1; possibly TRBD2 for D (5 bases). The CDR3 runs to 15 residues. Germline V gene lookup returns CDR1 SQVTM and CDR2 ANQGSEA. V lost 0 bases, J lost 4 bases, and 13 bases lay in between.

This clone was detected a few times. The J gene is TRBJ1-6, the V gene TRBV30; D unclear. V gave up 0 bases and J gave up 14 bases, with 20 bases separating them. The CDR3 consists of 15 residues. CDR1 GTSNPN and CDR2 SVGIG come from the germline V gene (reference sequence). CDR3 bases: TGTGCCTGGAGTGTACATGAAACGGGGTCATCAGCCCTCCACTTT. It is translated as CAWSVHETGSSALHF.